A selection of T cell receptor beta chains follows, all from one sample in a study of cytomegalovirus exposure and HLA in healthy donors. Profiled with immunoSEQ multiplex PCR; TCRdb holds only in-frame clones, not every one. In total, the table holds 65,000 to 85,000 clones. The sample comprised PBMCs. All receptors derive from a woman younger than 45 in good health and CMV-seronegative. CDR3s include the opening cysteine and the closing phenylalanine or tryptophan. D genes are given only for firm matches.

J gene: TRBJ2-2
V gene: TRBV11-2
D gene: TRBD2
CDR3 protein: CASSLEAGGTGELFF
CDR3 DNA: TGTGCCAGCAGCTTAGAAGCGGGAGGGACCGGGGAGCTGTTTTTT

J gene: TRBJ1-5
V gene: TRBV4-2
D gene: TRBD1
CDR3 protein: CASSQDWDRDNQPQHF
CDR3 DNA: TGTGCCAGCAGCCAAGATTGGGACAGGGACAATCAGCCCCAGCATTTT

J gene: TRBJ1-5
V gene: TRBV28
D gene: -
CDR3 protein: CASSFGLKRYNQPQHF
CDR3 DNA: TGTGCCAGCAGTTTCGGACTCAAGAGATACAATCAGCCCCAGCATTTT

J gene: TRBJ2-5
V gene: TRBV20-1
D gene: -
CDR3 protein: CSASGYETQYF
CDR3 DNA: TGCAGTGCTAGCGGGTACGAGACCCAGTACTTC

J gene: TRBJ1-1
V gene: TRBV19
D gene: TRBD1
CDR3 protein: CASSYPETGAMNTEAFF
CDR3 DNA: TGTGCCAGTAGTTATCCCGAGACAGGGGCTATGAACACTGAAGCTTTCTTT

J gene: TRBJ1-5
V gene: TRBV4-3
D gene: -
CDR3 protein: CASSQERTANQPQHF
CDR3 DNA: TGCGCCAGCAGCCAAGAACGGACAGCCAATCAGCCCCAGCATTTT

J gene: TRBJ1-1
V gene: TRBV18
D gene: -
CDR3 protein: CASSPVTEAFF
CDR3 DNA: TGTGCCAGCTCACCCGTCACTGAAGCTTTCTTT

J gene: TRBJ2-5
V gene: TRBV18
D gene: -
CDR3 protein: CASSPSSDKYQETQYF
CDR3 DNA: TGTGCCAGCTCACCGTCTAGCGACAAGTACCAAGAGACCCAGTACTTC

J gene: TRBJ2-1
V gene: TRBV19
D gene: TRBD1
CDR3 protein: CASGTGVSSDNEQFF
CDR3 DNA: TGTGCCAGTGGAACAGGGGTCAGCTCCGACAATGAGCAGTTCTTC

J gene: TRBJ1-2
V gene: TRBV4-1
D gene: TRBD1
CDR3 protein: CASSQEGTGPRHGYTF
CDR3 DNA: TGCGCCAGCAGCCAAGAAGGGACAGGGCCCCGGCATGGCTACACCTTC

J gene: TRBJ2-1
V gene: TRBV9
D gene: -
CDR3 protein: CASSVAGEQFF
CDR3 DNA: TGTGCCAGCAGCGTAGCGGGAGAGCAGTTCTTC

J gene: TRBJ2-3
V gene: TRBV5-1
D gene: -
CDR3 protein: CASLTTPGTDTQYF
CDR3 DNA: TGCGCCAGCCTGACTACCCCGGGCACAGATACGCAGTATTTT

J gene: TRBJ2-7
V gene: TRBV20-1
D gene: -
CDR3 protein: CSARAADEQYF
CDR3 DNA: TGCAGTGCTAGGGCGGCAGACGAGCAGTACTTC

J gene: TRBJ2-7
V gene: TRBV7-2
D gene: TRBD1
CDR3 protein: CASSYNRGYYEQYF
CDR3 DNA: TGTGCCAGCAGCTATAACAGGGGATACTACGAGCAGTACTTC

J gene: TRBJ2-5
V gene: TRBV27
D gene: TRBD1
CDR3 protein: CASSLLGQGETQYF
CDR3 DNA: TGTGCCAGCAGTTTGTTGGGACAGGGAGAGACCCAGTACTTC

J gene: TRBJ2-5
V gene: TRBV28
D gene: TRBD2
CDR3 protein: CASSSSGPGTQYF
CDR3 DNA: TGTGCCAGCAGTTCTAGCGGTCCCGGGACCCAGTACTTC

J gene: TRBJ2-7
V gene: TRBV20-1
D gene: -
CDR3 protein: CSAKPSYEQYF
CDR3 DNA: TGCAGTGCTAAGCCTAGTTACGAGCAGTACTTC

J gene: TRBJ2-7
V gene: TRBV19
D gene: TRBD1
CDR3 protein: CASSPSGQESYEQYF
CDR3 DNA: TGTGCCAGTAGCCCCTCGGGACAGGAATCCTACGAGCAGTACTTC

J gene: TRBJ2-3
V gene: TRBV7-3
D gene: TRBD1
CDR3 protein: CASSPGQGTDTQYF
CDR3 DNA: TGTGCCAGCAGCCCGGGACAGGGCACAGATACGCAGTATTTT

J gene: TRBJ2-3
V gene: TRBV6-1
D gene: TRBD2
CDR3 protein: CASSEKRGATDTQYF
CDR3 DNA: TGTGCCAGCAGTGAGAAGCGGGGGGCCACAGATACGCAGTATTTT

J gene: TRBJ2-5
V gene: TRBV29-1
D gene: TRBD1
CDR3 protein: CSVYRGATETQYF
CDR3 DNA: TGCAGCGTTTACAGGGGGGCCACAGAGACCCAGTACTTC

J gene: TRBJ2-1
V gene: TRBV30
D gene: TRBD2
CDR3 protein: CAWGSGRGSDNEQFF
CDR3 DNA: TGTGCCTGGGGTAGCGGGAGAGGGTCCGACAATGAGCAGTTCTTC

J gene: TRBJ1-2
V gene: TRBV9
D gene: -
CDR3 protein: CASSDGAGTSYGYTF
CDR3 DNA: TGTGCCAGCAGCGATGGAGCCGGGACAAGTTATGGCTACACCTTC

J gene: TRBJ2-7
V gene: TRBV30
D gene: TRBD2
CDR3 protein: CAWNPKRGGRSYEQYF
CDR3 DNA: TGTGCCTGGAACCCCAAGCGGGGGGGCAGGTCCTACGAGCAGTACTTC

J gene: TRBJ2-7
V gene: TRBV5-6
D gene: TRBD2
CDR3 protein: CASRPGLAGVYEQYF
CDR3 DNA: TGTGCCAGCAGACCTGGACTAGCGGGAGTCTACGAGCAGTACTTC

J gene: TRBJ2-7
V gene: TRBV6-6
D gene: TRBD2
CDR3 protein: CASSPPQREVGEQYF
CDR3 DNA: TGTGCCAGCAGCCCCCCCCAGCGGGAGGTCGGCGAGCAGTACTTC

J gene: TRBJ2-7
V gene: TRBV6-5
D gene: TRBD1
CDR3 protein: CASSRTGGLVKQYF
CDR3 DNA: TGTGCCAGCAGCCGGACAGGGGGACTTGTTAAGCAGTACTTC

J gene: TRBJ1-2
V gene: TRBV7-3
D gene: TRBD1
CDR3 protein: CASSLTGGVAGGGYTF
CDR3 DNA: TGTGCCAGCAGCTTAACGGGAGGTGTGGCAGGGGGCGGCTACACCTTC

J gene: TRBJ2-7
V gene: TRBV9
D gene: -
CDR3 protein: CASSVGTVGSYEQYF
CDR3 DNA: TGTGCCAGCAGCGTAGGGACAGTAGGGTCCTACGAGCAGTACTTC

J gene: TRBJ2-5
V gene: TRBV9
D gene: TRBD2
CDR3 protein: CASNLRAGVGETQYF
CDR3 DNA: TGTGCCAGCAACCTGCGGGCGGGAGTTGGCGAGACCCAGTACTTC

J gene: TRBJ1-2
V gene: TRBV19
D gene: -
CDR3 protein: CASTWGSNGAVNGYTF
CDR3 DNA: TGTGCCAGTACATGGGGATCTAATGGGGCAGTCAATGGCTACACCTTC

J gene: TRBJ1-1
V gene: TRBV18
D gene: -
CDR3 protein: CASSPRETGGGGTEAFF
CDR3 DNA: TGTGCCAGCTCACCGCGGGAGACGGGGGGGGGTGGCACTGAAGCTTTCTTT

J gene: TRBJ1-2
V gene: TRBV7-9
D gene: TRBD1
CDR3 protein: CASSPEGAGYYGYTF
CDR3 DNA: TGTGCCAGCAGCCCCGAGGGGGCGGGTTACTATGGCTACACCTTC

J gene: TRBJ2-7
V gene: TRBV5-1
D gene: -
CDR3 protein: CASSVAGRRGYEQYF
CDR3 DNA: TGCGCCAGCAGCGTCGCCGGTAGGAGGGGCTACGAGCAGTACTTC

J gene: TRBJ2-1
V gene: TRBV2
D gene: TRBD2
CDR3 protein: CASIGTSGGPGEQFF
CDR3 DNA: TGTGCCAGCATTGGGACTAGCGGGGGGCCGGGTGAGCAGTTCTTC

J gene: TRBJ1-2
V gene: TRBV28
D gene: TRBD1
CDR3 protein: CASSPTGGTGYGYTF
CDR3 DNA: TGTGCCAGCAGTCCTACAGGGGGCACCGGCTATGGCTACACCTTC

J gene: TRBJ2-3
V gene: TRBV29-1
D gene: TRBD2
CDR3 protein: CSVREALAGGTQYF
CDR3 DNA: TGCAGCGTTCGGGAAGCCTTAGCGGGGGGAACGCAGTATTTT

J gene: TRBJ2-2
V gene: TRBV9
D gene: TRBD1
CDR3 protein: CASTVDRGAGELFF
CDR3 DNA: TGTGCCAGCACTGTCGACAGGGGGGCCGGGGAGCTGTTTTTT

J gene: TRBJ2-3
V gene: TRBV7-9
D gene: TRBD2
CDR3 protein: CASFEKGGRVDTQYF
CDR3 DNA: TGTGCCAGCTTTGAAAAGGGAGGGAGGGTAGATACGCAGTATTTT

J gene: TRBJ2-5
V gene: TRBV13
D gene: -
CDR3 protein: CPSSAQYF
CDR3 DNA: TGTCCGAGCTCGGCCCAGTACTTC

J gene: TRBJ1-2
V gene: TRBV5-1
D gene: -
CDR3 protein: CASSSDPGNNVNYGYTF
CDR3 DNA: TGCGCCAGCAGCAGTGACCCAGGGAATAATGTTAACTATGGCTACACCTTC

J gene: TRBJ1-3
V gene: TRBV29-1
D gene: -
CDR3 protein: CSVDPALVDSSGNTIYF
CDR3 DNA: TGCAGCGTTGACCCGGCGCTTGTTGACAGCTCTGGAAACACCATATATTTT

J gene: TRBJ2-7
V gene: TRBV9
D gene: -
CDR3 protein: CASSVEGEISYEQYF
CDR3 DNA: TGTGCCAGCAGCGTAGAGGGGGAAATCTCCTACGAGCAGTACTTC

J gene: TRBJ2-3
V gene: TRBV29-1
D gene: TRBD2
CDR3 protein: CSVEVSSGVGADTQYF
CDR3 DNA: TGCAGCGTTGAAGTCTCTAGCGGGGTCGGTGCAGATACGCAGTATTTT

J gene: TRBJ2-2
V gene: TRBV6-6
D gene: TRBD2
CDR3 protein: CASSTTSGTNTGELFF
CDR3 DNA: TGTGCCAGCAGCACGACTAGCGGAACGAACACCGGGGAGCTGTTTTTT

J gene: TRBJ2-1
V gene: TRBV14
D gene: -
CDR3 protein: CASSPTQGLNEQFF
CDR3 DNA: TGTGCCAGCAGCCCAACACAGGGTTTGAATGAGCAGTTCTTC

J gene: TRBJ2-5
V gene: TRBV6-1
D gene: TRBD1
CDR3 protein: CAILLNRGQQTQYF
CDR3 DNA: TGTGCCATACTACTCAACAGGGGACAGCAGACCCAGTACTTC

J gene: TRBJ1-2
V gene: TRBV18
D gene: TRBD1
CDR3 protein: CASSIDRDYGYTF
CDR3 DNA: TGTGCCAGCTCAATCGACAGGGACTATGGCTACACCTTC

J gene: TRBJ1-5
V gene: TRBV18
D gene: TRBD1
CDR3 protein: CASSLRVQGMRGNQPQHF
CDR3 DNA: TGTGCCAGCTCACTACGGGTACAGGGGATGAGGGGCAATCAGCCCCAGCATTTT